This entry concerns a single T cell receptor beta chain. The antigen is undetermined. The investigators reverse transcribed all of the isolated RNA, so they sequenced expressed TCRB transcripts. Sequenced by immunoSEQ multiplex PCR; TCRdb stores in-frame clones only, minus some. Of roughly 700,000 clones listed, around 15% were seen once; the top ten hold 0.022%. This entry belongs to a study of beta chain features in type 1 diabetes. The CDR3 is 13 residues long. Per the germline V gene, CDR1 is LGHNT and CDR2 is FRNRAP. Trimming removed 9 bases from V and 6 bases from J, with 15 bases in between. Study-level results: All four CD4+ subsets from Type 1 diabetes patients carried moderately but significantly shorter TCRB CDR3s.

The chain combines TRBV12-5 with TRBJ2-1, with D possibly called TRBD1 or TRBD2 (5 bases each). The TCR originated in a man younger than 35 with type 1 diabetes. Sequencing was performed on naive CD4+ T cells from blood. The CDR3 region has the DNA TGTGCTAGCGGGACGGCTTACGGCAATGAGCAGTTCTTC. Translation gives CASGTAYGNEQFF.